Listed below are T cell receptor beta chains from one sample, sequenced in a study of shared clonotypes between healthy human individuals. The repertoire was sequenced with immunoSEQ multiplex PCR; TCRdb's copy has only in-frame clones and lacks some. The sample contains just over 2,000,000 clones, about 94% of which appear only once. The sequenced sample was naive CD8+ T cells sorted from blood. The receptors were sampled from a man between 18 and 29 years old in good health. Both conserved end residues are part of each CDR3. A D gene is named only where the DNA matches it firmly. Where a row states a size, it is once, few, many or the class of an expanded clone; other rows omit it.

v_call,j_call,clone_size,d_call,cdr3_aa,cdr3_nt
TRBV19,TRBJ2-7,NA,TRBD2,CASTVVGGHNHEQYF,TGTGCCAGTACGGTCGTGGGAGGGCACAACCACGAGCAGTACTTC
TRBV7-6,TRBJ2-7,once,TRBD1,CASSPRDSSYEQYF,TGTGCCAGCAGCCCCCGGGACAGTTCCTACGAGCAGTACTTC
TRBV27,TRBJ2-7,NA,TRBD1,CASSGQDPSYEQYF,TGTGCCAGCAGTGGACAGGACCCATCCTACGAGCAGTACTTC
TRBV28,TRBJ2-2,NA,NA,CASSFRKAGELFF,TGTGCCAGCAGTTTTCGGAAGGCCGGGGAGCTGTTTTTT
TRBV18,TRBJ2-2,NA,NA,CASSPDLKGANTGELFF,TGTGCCAGCTCACCAGATCTCAAAGGTGCGAACACCGGGGAGCTGTTTTTT
TRBV6-5,TRBJ2-3,NA,TRBD2,CASSYGGLAADTQYF,TGTGCCAGCAGTTACGGGGGACTAGCGGCAGATACGCAGTATTTT
TRBV29-1,TRBJ2-7,NA,NA,CSVEGATSAYEQYF,TGCAGCGTTGAAGGGGCCACCTCCGCCTACGAGCAGTACTTC
TRBV25-1,TRBJ2-7,NA,NA,CASSVGTQGYEQYF,TGTGCCAGCAGTGTAGGGACCCAAGGCTACGAGCAGTACTTC
TRBV25-1,TRBJ2-7,NA,NA,CASSRSDYSSYEQYF,TGTGCCAGCAGTAGGAGCGATTATAGCTCCTACGAGCAGTACTTC
TRBV10-1,TRBJ2-1,NA,NA,CASSEGNEQFF,TGCGCCAGCAGTGAAGGGAATGAGCAGTTCTTC
TRBV5-5,TRBJ2-7,NA,TRBD1,CASSLAPGQGAYEQYF,TGTGCCAGCAGTCTAGCCCCGGGACAGGGGGCCTACGAGCAGTACTTC
TRBV7-2,TRBJ2-7,NA,NA,CASSQWRSSSYEQYF,TGTGCCAGCAGCCAGTGGCGGTCGAGCTCCTACGAGCAGTACTTC
TRBV11-2,TRBJ2-1,NA,TRBD1,CASSPGTGSLYNEQFF,TGTGCCAGCAGCCCGGGGACAGGGTCCTTGTACAATGAGCAGTTCTTC
TRBV4-3,TRBJ2-7,once,NA,CASSQGDSGAYEQYF,TGCGCCAGCAGCCAGGGGGATAGCGGAGCCTACGAGCAGTACTTC
TRBV9,TRBJ2-1,NA,NA,CASSGRDFYSYNEQFF,TGTGCCAGCAGCGGTCGGGACTTTTACTCCTACAATGAGCAGTTCTTC
TRBV5-5,TRBJ2-7,NA,TRBD2,CASSLEGGTRNEQYF,TGTGCCAGCAGCTTGGAGGGAGGGACTAGAAACGAGCAGTACTTC
TRBV4-1,TRBJ2-5,once,NA,CASSHPNSPQETQYF,TGCGCCAGCAGCCATCCGAATTCCCCCCAAGAGACCCAGTACTTC
TRBV4-1,TRBJ2-2,once,TRBD2,CASSQVAGVTGELFF,TGCGCCAGCAGCCAAGTAGCGGGAGTTACCGGGGAGCTGTTTTTT
TRBV9,TRBJ2-5,NA,NA,CASSQVVQNVETQYF,TGTGCCAGCAGCCAGGTCGTCCAAAACGTGGAGACCCAGTACTTC
TRBV5-6,TRBJ2-7,NA,NA,CASSLGVGEQYF,TGTGCCAGCAGCTTGGGGGTAGGGGAGCAGTACTTC
TRBV9,TRBJ2-7,NA,TRBD1,CASSAGQGEVEQYF,TGTGCCAGCAGCGCGGGACAGGGGGAAGTAGAGCAGTACTTC
TRBV6-6,TRBJ2-1,NA,NA,CASVLDRTYNEQFF,TGTGCCAGCGTCCTGGACAGAACCTACAATGAGCAGTTCTTC
TRBV10-3,TRBJ2-7,NA,NA,CAIQKGSHEQYF,TGTGCCATCCAGAAAGGGAGCCACGAGCAGTACTTC
TRBV10-3,TRBJ1-2,NA,NA,CAISVGLLNYGYTF,TGTGCCATCAGTGTGGGACTGCTGAACTATGGCTACACCTTC
TRBV19,TRBJ2-5,NA,NA,CASSIGAGTVVDSASTETQYF,TGTGCCAGTAGTATAGGGGCGGGAACGGTAGTAGACTCAGCCTCGACGGAGACCCAGTACTTC
TRBV7-8,TRBJ2-7,NA,NA,CASSLGSEGPLSYEQYF,TGTGCCAGCAGCTTGGGAAGTGAGGGGCCCCTCTCCTACGAGCAGTACTTC
TRBV5-4,TRBJ2-3,NA,NA,CASSFTRASTDTQYF,TGTGCCAGCAGCTTTACTAGGGCTAGCACAGATACGCAGTATTTT
TRBV6-5,TRBJ2-5,NA,TRBD1,CASIHRDSLQETQYF,TGTGCCAGCATCCACCGGGACAGCCTTCAAGAGACCCAGTACTTC
TRBV4-3,TRBJ2-7,NA,NA,CASSQAGVHDEQYF,TGCGCCAGCAGCCAAGCCGGAGTACACGACGAGCAGTACTTC
TRBV27,TRBJ2-5,NA,TRBD1,CASSGQAQETQYF,TGTGCCAGCAGCGGACAGGCTCAAGAGACCCAGTACTTC
TRBV28,TRBJ2-2,NA,NA,CASSNRDWNTGELFF,TGTGCCAGCTCTAACCGGGACTGGAACACCGGGGAGCTGTTTTTT
TRBV29-1,TRBJ2-1,NA,TRBD2,CSGAYLAGDYNEQFF,TGCAGCGGCGCCTATCTAGCGGGAGACTACAATGAGCAGTTCTTC
TRBV13,TRBJ2-7,NA,TRBD2,CASSLEGTSSYEQYF,TGTGCCAGCAGCTTAGAAGGGACTAGCTCCTACGAGCAGTACTTC
TRBV7-9,TRBJ2-3,NA,NA,CASSSSPGTAHADTQYF,TGTGCCAGCAGCTCCAGTCCCGGGACTGCGCATGCAGATACGCAGTATTTT
TRBV19,TRBJ1-2,NA,TRBD1,CASSSTGGAYGYTF,TGTGCCAGTAGTTCTACAGGGGGCGCTTATGGCTACACCTTC
TRBV18,TRBJ2-7,NA,TRBD1,CASSPSGQGAGEQYF,TGTGCCAGCTCACCCTCGGGACAGGGGGCCGGGGAGCAGTACTTC
TRBV7-9,TRBJ1-3,NA,NA,CASSPGPSGNTIYF,TGTGCCAGCAGCCCCGGGCCCTCTGGAAACACCATATATTTT
TRBV6-1,TRBJ1-3,NA,TRBD1,CASSEVGGTRGNTIYF,TGTGCCAGCAGTGAAGTAGGGGGCACCCGCGGAAACACCATATATTTT
TRBV28,TRBJ1-2,NA,NA,CASSLRGGEGYTF,TGTGCCAGCAGTTTAAGGGGTGGGGAGGGCTACACCTTC
TRBV7-9,TRBJ2-3,once,NA,CASSKGTDSSTDTQYF,TGTGCCAGCAGCAAGGGGACGGACTCTAGCACAGATACGCAGTATTTT